A selection of T cell receptor beta chains follows, all from one sample in a study of blood T cell repertoires in COVID-19. Clones were sequenced by immunoSEQ multiplex PCR, and TCRdb holds only the in-frame ones, with some missing. The table records about 50,000 clones, 70% to 90% of them present only once. Sequencing input: peripheral blood. The receptors were sampled from an older man with active COVID-19. Each CDR3 is given with its conserved first and last residue. A D gene is named only where the DNA matches it firmly. The size entry is marked missing in some rows and otherwise reads once, few, many or a size class.

TRBV12-3/TRBV12-4	few	TRBJ1-1	-	TGTGCCAGCAGTCCAGACGGACGGGGAGCTTTCTTT	CASSPDGRGAFF
TRBV2	-	TRBJ2-3	-	TGTGCCAGCAGTGCAGGACAGTTTAGCGACGATACGCAGTATTTT	CASSAGQFSDDTQYF
TRBV13	-	TRBJ2-7	TRBD2	TGTGCCAGCAGCCTTAGCCTTGGACTAGCGAGAAGCTACGAGCAGTACTTC	CASSLSLGLARSYEQYF
TRBV21-1	-	TRBJ1-1	-	TGTGCCAGCAGCAAAGGACAGGTGAACACTGAAGCTTTCTTT	CASSKGQVNTEAFF
TRBV6-2/TRBV6-3	-	TRBJ2-1	TRBD2	TGTGCCAGCAGTTACTCCCCACTAGCGGGAGTTTACAATGAGCAGTTCTTC	CASSYSPLAGVYNEQFF
TRBV6-2/TRBV6-3	-	TRBJ2-7	-	TGTGCCAGCAGTTACACGACGGGAACCTACGAGCAGTACTTC	CASSYTTGTYEQYF
TRBV19	-	TRBJ2-7	TRBD2	TGTGCCAGTGGGACTAGCGGGTACGAGCAGTACTTC	CASGTSGYEQYF
TRBV7-2	-	TRBJ2-2	-	TGTGCCAGCACCGGTCAGGACACCGGGGAGCTGTTTTTT	CASTGQDTGELFF
TRBV28	-	TRBJ1-5	TRBD1	TGTGCCAGCAGTCCAACAAAGGGACAGGGCATAGGGAATCAGCCCCAGCATTTT	CASSPTKGQGIGNQPQHF
TRBV7-3	-	TRBJ2-1	TRBD2	TGTGCCAGCAGCCCACCCCCCGGGACTATAAACAATGAGCAGTTCTTC	CASSPPPGTINNEQFF
TRBV30	-	TRBJ2-1	TRBD2	TGTGCCTGGAGTACCAGCGGGAGGAATGAGCAGTTCTTC	CAWSTSGRNEQFF
TRBV5-1	-	TRBJ2-2	TRBD1	TGCGCCAGCAGCTTGGATGCAGGGGGCACCGGGGAGCTGTTTTTT	CASSLDAGGTGELFF
TRBV30	-	TRBJ1-1	TRBD1	TGTGCCTGGAGTGTTGGGGGACAGGCCACTGAAGCTTTCTTT	CAWSVGGQATEAFF
TRBV7-2	-	TRBJ2-5	-	TGTGCCAGCAGCTTCGGAGGGACCATCTGGACCCAGTACTTC	CASSFGGTIWTQYF
TRBV11-3	-	TRBJ2-6	-	TGTGCCAGCAGCTTAGGACGAGGCTCTGGGGCCAACGTCCTGACTTTC	CASSLGRGSGANVLTF
TRBV6-5	once	TRBJ2-7	-	TGTGCCAGCAGGGGAGGCGGCTACGCGAACTACGAGCAGTACTTC	CASRGGGYANYEQYF
TRBV30	few	TRBJ2-1	-	TGTGCCTGGAGTGCCTTTGAAGGAGACCACCAGTTCTTC	CAWSAFEGDHQFF
TRBV14	-	TRBJ1-3	TRBD1	TGTGCCAGCAGCCAACCTGACAGGGGCTTTCATAACTCTGGAAACACCATATATTTT	CASSQPDRGFHNSGNTIYF
TRBV7-8	-	TRBJ2-1	TRBD2	TGTGCCAGCAGCTCCAGACTAGCGGGAGACAATGAGCAGTTCTTC	CASSSRLAGDNEQFF
TRBV6-6	-	TRBJ1-2	TRBD1	TGTGCCAGCAGTCTTATGCGGGACAGCCGCGGCTACACCTTC	CASSLMRDSRGYTF
TRBV18	once	TRBJ2-7	TRBD1	TGTGCCAGCTCACAGGACAGGGCAACCTACGAGCAGTACTTC	CASSQDRATYEQYF
TRBV19	-	TRBJ1-6	TRBD1	TGTGCCAGTAGTAGTCAGGGGGCCAGCTCCTATAATTCACCCCTCCACTTT	CASSSQGASSYNSPLHF
TRBV9	-	TRBJ1-6	-	TGTGCCAGCAGCGTTAGCAGTACCGATAATTCACCCCTCCACTTT	CASSVSSTDNSPLHF
TRBV12-2	-	TRBJ1-5	-	TGTGCAAGTCGCTTAGCGAGGAACATTGAGAATCAGCCCCAGCATTTT	CASRLARNIENQPQHF
TRBV28	-	TRBJ2-5	-	TGTGCCAGCAAGTTTAGCGGAGGTACAGAAGAGACCCAGTACTTC	CASKFSGGTEETQYF
TRBV28	medium-sized	TRBJ1-2	TRBD1	TGTGCCAGCAGTTTATTCCCAACAGGGGGCCATGGCTACACCTTC	CASSLFPTGGHGYTF
TRBV29-1	-	TRBJ2-7	TRBD1	TGCAGCGCTGGAGGAGGGACAGGGAACGACGAGCAGTACTTC	CSAGGGTGNDEQYF
TRBV6-6	-	TRBJ2-2	-	TGTGCCAGCAGCCAAATTACCGGGGAGCTGTTTTTT	CASSQITGELFF
TRBV18	-	TRBJ2-2	-	TGTGCCAGCTCCCAAAGACAGACCAGTACGAACACCGGGGAGCTGTTTTTT	CASSQRQTSTNTGELFF
TRBV7-2	once	TRBJ2-7	TRBD1	TGTGCCAGCAGCTACCACCAGGGGGCAGCGCTCGAGCAGTACTTC	CASSYHQGAALEQYF
TRBV19	-	TRBJ2-3	TRBD2	TGTGCCAGTAGCACCGGGGGGACGCTATTTACAGATACGCAGTATTTT	CASSTGGTLFTDTQYF
TRBV28	-	TRBJ1-2	TRBD1	TGTGCCAGCGGACAGGGGAACTATGGCTACACCTTC	CASGQGNYGYTF
TRBV4-1	-	TRBJ2-5	-	TGCGCCAGCAGCCAAGAGGGGGGTAGGGAAGAGACCCAGTACTTC	CASSQEGGREETQYF
TRBV7-2	-	TRBJ2-4	-	TGTGCCAGCAGCTTATGGTCAGGGCCAAACATTCAGTACTTC	CASSLWSGPNIQYF
TRBV6-2/TRBV6-3	medium-sized	TRBJ2-5	-	TGTGCCAGCAGTTACGGTCTTACGACAGCACAAGAGACCCAGTACTTC	CASSYGLTTAQETQYF
TRBV28	-	TRBJ2-7	-	TGTGCCAGCAGTTTACTCAGGGGATACGAGCAGTACTTC	CASSLLRGYEQYF
TRBV7-2	once	TRBJ1-2	-	TGTGCCAGCAGCTTCCGGGGGGGCGATGATGGCTACACCTTC	CASSFRGGDDGYTF
TRBV12-3/TRBV12-4	-	TRBJ2-7	TRBD1	TGTGCCAGCAGTTTTACAGGGGACAACGAGCAGTACTTC	CASSFTGDNEQYF
TRBV19	once	TRBJ2-7	TRBD2	TGTGCCAGTAGTACTAGAGGGTCCGGGACTAGCGGGAGCTCCTACGAGCAGTACTTC	CASSTRGSGTSGSSYEQYF
TRBV7-2	-	TRBJ2-1	TRBD2	TGTGCCAGCAGCACCAAAGCGGGGTTTAGCGGTGAGCAGTTCTTC	CASSTKAGFSGEQFF
TRBV7-2	-	TRBJ2-1	TRBD2	TGTGCCAGCAGCCCTCGGACTAGCGGTTACAATGAGCAGTTCTTC	CASSPRTSGYNEQFF
TRBV24-1	-	TRBJ2-5	-	TGTGCCACCAGTGTACAGGGCCGAGAGACCCAGTACTTC	CATSVQGRETQYF
TRBV28	-	TRBJ2-3	-	TGTGCCAGCAGTTTCCCGGGGTTAACAGATACGCAGTATTTT	CASSFPGLTDTQYF
TRBV30	few	TRBJ1-5	-	TGTGCCTGGGGCCGACAGCTTAATCAGCCCCAGCATTTT	CAWGRQLNQPQHF
TRBV5-5	-	TRBJ2-2	TRBD1	TGTGCCAGCATCCTTGGGACAGGGCTCAACACCGGGGAGCTGTTTTTT	CASILGTGLNTGELFF
TRBV6-5	-	TRBJ2-7	TRBD1	TGTGCCAGCAGAGTACAGGGGGAATCCTACGAGCAGTACTTC	CASRVQGESYEQYF
TRBV18	-	TRBJ2-3	TRBD1	TGTGCCAGCTCACCAAGCAGACAGGGGAGGATGAGAGATACGCAGTATTTT	CASSPSRQGRMRDTQYF
TRBV9	once	TRBJ2-1	-	TGTGCCAGCAGCGTAGGAGGAGCTAACACCTACAATGAGCAGTTCTTC	CASSVGGANTYNEQFF
TRBV5-6	-	TRBJ2-3	-	TGTGCCAGCAGCCGGCGGGATGATACGCAGTATTTT	CASSRRDDTQYF
TRBV7-6	-	TRBJ2-1	-	TGTGCCAGCAGCTTAGACTATAGCTCCTACAATGAGCAGTTCTTC	CASSLDYSSYNEQFF
TRBV5-4	-	TRBJ2-2	TRBD2	TGTGCCAGCAGCTTGGGACTAGCGGGAGGGCCCGGGGAGCTGTTTTTT	CASSLGLAGGPGELFF
TRBV7-3	once	TRBJ2-7	-	TGTGCCAGCAGCTTAACTCAGGGCTACGAGCAGTACTTC	CASSLTQGYEQYF
TRBV7-6	-	TRBJ2-5	-	TGTGCCAGCAGCTTAGGGGCAGTCCCTGGGAGCGAGACCCAGTACTTC	CASSLGAVPGSETQYF
TRBV28	-	TRBJ2-1	TRBD1	TGTCAACAGGGGGTAACCAATGAGCAGTTCTTC	CQQGVTNEQFF